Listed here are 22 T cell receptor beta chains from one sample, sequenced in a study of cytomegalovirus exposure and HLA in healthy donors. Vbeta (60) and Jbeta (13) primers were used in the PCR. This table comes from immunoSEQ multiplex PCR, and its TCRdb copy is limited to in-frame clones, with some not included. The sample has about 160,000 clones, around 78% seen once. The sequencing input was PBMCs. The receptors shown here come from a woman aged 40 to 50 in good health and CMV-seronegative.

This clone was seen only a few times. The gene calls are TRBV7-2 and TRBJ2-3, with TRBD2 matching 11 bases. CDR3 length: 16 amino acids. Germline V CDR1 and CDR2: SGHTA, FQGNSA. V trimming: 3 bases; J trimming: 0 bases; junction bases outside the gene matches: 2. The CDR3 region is CASSFGTSGSTDTQYF. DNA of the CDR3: TGTGCCAGCAGCTTCGGGACTAGCGGTAGCACAGATACGCAGTATTTT. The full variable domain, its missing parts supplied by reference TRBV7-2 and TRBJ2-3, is GAGVSQSPSNKVTEKGKDVELRCDPISGHTALYWYRQSLGQGLEFLIYFQGNSAPDKSGLPSDRFSAERTGGSVSTLTIQRTQQEDSAVYLCASSFGTSGSTDTQYFGPGTRLTVL.

The CDR3 reads CASSSRDYSYEQYF. CDR3 sequence (DNA): TGTGCCAGTAGCTCACGGGACTACTCCTACGAGCAGTACTTC. The chain couples TRBV19 to TRBJ2-7; TRBD2 matches at 7 bases. The germline V gene encodes CDR1 LNHDA and CDR2 SQIVND (reference sequence). After removal of 6 bases from V and 0 bases from J, the junction contained 5 bases not matched to a gene. The CDR3 is 14 amino acids.

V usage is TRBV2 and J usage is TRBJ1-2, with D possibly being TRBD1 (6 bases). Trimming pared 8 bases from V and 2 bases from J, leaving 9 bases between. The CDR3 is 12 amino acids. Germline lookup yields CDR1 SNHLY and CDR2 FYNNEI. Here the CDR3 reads CASEQGNYGYTF. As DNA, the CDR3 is TGTGCCAGCGAACAGGGAAACTATGGCTACACCTTC.

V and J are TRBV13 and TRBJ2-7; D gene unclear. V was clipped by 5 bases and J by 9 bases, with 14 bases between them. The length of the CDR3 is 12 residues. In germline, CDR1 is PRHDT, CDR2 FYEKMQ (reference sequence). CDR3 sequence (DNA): TGTGCCAGCAGCCCGGCAACGGGTATGCAGTACTTC. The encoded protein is CASSPATGMQYF.

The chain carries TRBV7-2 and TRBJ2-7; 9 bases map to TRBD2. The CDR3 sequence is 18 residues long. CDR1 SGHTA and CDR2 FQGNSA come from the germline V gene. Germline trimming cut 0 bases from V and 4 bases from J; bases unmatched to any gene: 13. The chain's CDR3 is CASSLAGWGSGSGYEQYF. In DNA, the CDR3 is TGTGCCAGCAGCTTAGCGGGGTGGGGTAGCGGGAGCGGGTACGAGCAGTACTTC.

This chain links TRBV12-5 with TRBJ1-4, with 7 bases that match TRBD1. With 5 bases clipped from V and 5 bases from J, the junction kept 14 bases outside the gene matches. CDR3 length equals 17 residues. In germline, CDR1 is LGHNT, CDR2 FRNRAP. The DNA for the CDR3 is TGTGCTAGTGGTCCGTCCCGGGACAGCGGCCCGAATGAAAAACTGTTTTTT. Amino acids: CASGPSRDSGPNEKLFF.

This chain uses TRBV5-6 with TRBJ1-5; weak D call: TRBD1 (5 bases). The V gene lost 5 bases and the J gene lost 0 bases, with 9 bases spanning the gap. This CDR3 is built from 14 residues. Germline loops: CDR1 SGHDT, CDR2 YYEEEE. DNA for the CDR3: TGTGCCAGCAGACGACAGAATAGCAATCAGCCCCAGCATTTT. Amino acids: CASRRQNSNQPQHF. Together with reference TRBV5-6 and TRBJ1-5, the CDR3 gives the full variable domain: DAGVTQSPTHLIKTRGQQVTLRCSPKSGHDTVSWYQQALGQGPQFIFQYYEEEERQRGNFPDRFSGHQFPNYSSELNVNALLLGDSALYLCASRRQNSNQPQHFGDGTRLSIL.

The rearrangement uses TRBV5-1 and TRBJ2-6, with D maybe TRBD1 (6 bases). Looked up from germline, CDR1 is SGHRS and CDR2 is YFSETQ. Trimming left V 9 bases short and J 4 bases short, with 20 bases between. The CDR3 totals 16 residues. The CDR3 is CATGNPQGAGANVLTF. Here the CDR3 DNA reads TGCGCCACAGGCAACCCACAGGGCGCGGGGGCCAACGTCCTGACTTTC. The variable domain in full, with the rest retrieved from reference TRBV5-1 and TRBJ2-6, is KAGVTQTPRYLIKTRGQQVTLSCSPISGHRSVSWYQQTPGQGLQFLFEYFSETQRNKGNFPGRFSGRQFSNSRSEMNVSTLELGDSALYLCATGNPQGAGANVLTFGAGSRLTVL.

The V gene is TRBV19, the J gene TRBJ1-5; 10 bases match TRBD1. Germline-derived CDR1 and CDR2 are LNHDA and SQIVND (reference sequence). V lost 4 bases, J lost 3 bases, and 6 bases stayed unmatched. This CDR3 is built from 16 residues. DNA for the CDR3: TGTGCCAGTAGTACCCGGGACAGGGGCTACAATCAGCCCCAGCATTTT. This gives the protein CASSTRDRGYNQPQHF.

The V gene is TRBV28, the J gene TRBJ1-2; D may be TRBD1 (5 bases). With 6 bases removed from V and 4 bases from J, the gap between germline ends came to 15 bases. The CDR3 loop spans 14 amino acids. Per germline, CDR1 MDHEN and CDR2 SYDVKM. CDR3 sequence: CASSSYPDSYGYTF. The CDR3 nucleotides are TGTGCCAGCAGCTCATACCCCGACAGCTATGGCTACACCTTC.

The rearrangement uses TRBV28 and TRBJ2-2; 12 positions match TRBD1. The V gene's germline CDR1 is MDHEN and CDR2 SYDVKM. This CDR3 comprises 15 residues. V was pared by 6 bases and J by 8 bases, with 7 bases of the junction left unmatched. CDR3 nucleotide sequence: TGTGCCAGCAGACCGGGACAGGGGGCACGGGGGGAGCTGTTTTTT. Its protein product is CASRPGQGARGELFF.

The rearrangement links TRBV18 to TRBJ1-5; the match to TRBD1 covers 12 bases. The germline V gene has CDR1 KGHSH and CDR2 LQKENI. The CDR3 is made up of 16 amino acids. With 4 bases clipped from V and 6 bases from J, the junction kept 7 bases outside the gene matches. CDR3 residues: CASSHSGQGASQPQHF. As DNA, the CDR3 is TGTGCCAGCTCACACTCGGGACAGGGGGCTAGTCAGCCCCAGCATTTT.

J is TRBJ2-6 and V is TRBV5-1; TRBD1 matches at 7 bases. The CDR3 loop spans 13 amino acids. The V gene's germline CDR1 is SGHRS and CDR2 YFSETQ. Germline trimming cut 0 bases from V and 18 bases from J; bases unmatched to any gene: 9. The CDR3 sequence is CASSLVRDSPPTF. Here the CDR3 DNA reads TGCGCCAGCAGCTTGGTTCGGGACAGCCCCCCGACTTTC.

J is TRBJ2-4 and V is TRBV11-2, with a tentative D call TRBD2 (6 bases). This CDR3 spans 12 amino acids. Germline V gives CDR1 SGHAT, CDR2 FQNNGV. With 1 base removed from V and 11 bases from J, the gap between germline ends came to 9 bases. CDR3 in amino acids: CASSLGPGVQYF. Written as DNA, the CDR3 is TGTGCCAGCAGCTTAGGACCGGGGGTTCAGTACTTC. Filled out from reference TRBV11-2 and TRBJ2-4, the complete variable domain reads EAGVAQSPRYKIIEKRQSVAFWCNPISGHATLYWYQQILGQGPKLLIQFQNNGVVDDSQLPKDRFSAERLKGVDSTLKIQPAKLEDSAVYLCASSLGPGVQYFGAGTRLSVL.

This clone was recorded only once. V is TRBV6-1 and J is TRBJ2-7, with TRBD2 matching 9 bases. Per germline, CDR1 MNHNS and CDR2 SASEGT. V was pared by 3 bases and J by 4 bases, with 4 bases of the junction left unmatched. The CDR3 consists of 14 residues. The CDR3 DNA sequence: TGTGCCAGCAGTGACCTAGCGGGACCGTACGAGCAGTACTTC. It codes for CASSDLAGPYEQYF.

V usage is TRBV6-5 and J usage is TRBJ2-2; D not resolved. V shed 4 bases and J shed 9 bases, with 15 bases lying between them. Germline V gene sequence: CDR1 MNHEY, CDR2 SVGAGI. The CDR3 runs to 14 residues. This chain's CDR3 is CASSSPRLSRELFF. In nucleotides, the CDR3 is TGTGCCAGCAGTTCCCCCCGACTTTCCCGGGAGCTGTTTTTT.

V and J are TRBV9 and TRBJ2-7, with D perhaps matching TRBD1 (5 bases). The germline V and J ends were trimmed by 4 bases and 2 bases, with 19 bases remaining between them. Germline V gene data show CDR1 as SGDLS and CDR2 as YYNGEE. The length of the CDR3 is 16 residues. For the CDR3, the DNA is TGTGCCAGCAGCCCAAACCCGGATCTGGGGCCCTACGAGCAGTACTTC. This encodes CASSPNPDLGPYEQYF.

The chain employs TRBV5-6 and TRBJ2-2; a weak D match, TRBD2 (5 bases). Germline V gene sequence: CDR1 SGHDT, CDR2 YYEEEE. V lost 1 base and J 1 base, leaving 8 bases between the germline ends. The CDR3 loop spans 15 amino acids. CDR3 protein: CASSLRRMNTGELFF. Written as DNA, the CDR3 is TGTGCCAGCAGCTTGAGGAGGATGAACACCGGGGAGCTGTTTTTT.

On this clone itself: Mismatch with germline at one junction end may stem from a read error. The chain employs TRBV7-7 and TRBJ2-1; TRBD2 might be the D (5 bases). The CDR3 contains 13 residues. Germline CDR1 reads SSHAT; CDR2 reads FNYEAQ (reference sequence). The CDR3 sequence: CASSLAGGNEQFF. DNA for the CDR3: TGTGCTAGCAGCTTAGCAGGAGGTAATGAGCAGTTCTTC.

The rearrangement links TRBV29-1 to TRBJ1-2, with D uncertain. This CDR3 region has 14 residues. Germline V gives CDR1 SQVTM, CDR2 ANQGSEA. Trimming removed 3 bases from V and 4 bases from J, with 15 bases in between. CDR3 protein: CSVELFASSYGYTF. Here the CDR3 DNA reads TGCAGCGTTGAGTTGTTTGCAAGTAGCTATGGCTACACCTTC.

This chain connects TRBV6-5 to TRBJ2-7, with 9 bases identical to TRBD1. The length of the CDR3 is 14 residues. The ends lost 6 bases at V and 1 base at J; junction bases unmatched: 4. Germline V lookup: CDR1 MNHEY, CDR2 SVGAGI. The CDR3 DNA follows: TGTGCCAGCAGCCCGGGACAGGGTTCCTACGAGCAGTACTTC. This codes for CASSPGQGSYEQYF.

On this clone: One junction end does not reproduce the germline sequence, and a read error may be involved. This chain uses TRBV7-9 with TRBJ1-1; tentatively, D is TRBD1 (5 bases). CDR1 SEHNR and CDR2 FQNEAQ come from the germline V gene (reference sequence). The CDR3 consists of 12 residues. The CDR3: CSSSLGQVEAFF. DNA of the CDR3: TGTTCCAGCAGCCTCGGACAAGTCGAAGCTTTCTTT.